This T cell receptor (beta chain) came from a study of metastatic and nonmetastatic thyroid tumors. Study information: For malignant and benign thyroid patients, tumor or nodule tissue and blood were the sources whose repertoires were compared.

General study results and limits: Reportedly, malignant thyroid tumors had significantly higher TCR beta diversity than benign nodules, in blood and tumor.

In the authors' methods: Researchers built a distant-metastasis classifier for papillary thyroid cancer that drew on CDR3 differences across clinicopathological groups. TCRdb reprocessed the PCR reads via MiXCR. The V and J calls follow TCRdb's processing rather than the paper's. The sample has about 59,000 clones, roughly 30% seen once. CDR1 is MNHEY and CDR2 is SVGEGT in the germline V gene. With 6 bases removed from V and 1 base from J, the gap between germline ends came to 13 bases. This CDR3 comprises 14 residues. Turning to this clone: Its antigen is undetermined.

Every patient was untreated before thyroid surgery. This TCR was recovered from a female donor with papillary thyroid cancer or a benign thyroid nodule (not recorded which). Some clones in this sample may be carry-over from other donors' samples. Sequenced material: blood. The chain joins TRBV6-2 or TRBV6-3 to TRBJ2-7; D gene ambiguous. The CDR3 bases are TGTGCCAGCAGACCTACAGCACAGTCCTACGAGCAGTACTTC. Translating gives CASRPTAQSYEQYF.